This TCR beta chain is drawn from a study of PD-1 blockade in classical Hodgkin lymphoma. General observations from the study: Prior therapy or disease activity may underlie the repertoire differences, whose causes remain undefined. Patients who initiated nivolumab within 1 year of ASCT were excluded. Newly diagnosed patients and complete responders had comparable diversity at baseline.

Following autologous stem cell transplantation, relapse occurred in every patient, and exposure to brentuximab vedotin varied. Thawed PBMCs yielded CD4+ T cells through magnetic negative selection. Complete response, partial response or progressive disease were the best responses. Sequenced by immunoSEQ multiplex PCR; TCRdb stores in-frame clones only, minus some. This sample yields about 16,000 clones, of which roughly 80% are seen a single time; 1% belongs to the top ten. Note on this clone: Its specificity is unknown.

Between the trimmed V and J ends, which lost 7 bases and 5 bases, there was a span of 10 bases. The CDR3 runs to 12 residues. The germline gives CDR1 SGHRS, CDR2 YFSETQ. The starting material was CD4+ T cells from blood, obtained at baseline. The V and J genes are TRBV5-1 and TRBJ2-1; D may match TRBD1 or TRBD2 (5 bases each). This TCR derives from a human donor with classical Hodgkin lymphoma. Here the CDR3 DNA reads TGCGCCAGCGGGGCTAGCCACAATGAGCAGTTCTTC. As protein: CASGASHNEQFF.